Listed below are T cell receptor beta chains from one sample, sequenced in a study of beta chain features in type 1 diabetes. Assay: immunoSEQ multiplex PCR; the TCRdb copy retains only in-frame clones and omits some. The repertoire has 250,000 to 300,000 clones, approximately 24% of them found once; the top ten carry 0.012%. The sequenced sample consisted of naive CD4+ T cells from blood. The receptor source for this set is a woman in her twenties or thirties with type 1 diabetes. The CDR3 runs from the conserved cysteine through the conserved F or W. The order of the fields is V gene, D gene, J gene, clone size, CDR3 DNA, CDR3 protein. A D gene is named only where the DNA matches it firmly. Rows may omit the clone size; those that give it use once, few, many or a size class.

TRBV29-1	NA	TRBJ2-7	NA	TGCAGCGTTCGGCGGGCAAGCGCCTACGAGCAGTACTTC	CSVRRASAYEQYF
TRBV6-5	NA	TRBJ2-7	NA	TGTGCCAGCAGTTACATAGGCGGGGAAGGGTCCTACGAGCAGTACTTC	CASSYIGGEGSYEQYF
TRBV5-1	TRBD1	TRBJ2-3	few	TGCGCCAGCAGCGCGACAGGGGTAGAGACAGATACGCAGTATTTT	CASSATGVETDTQYF
TRBV7-2	NA	TRBJ1-4	few	TGTGCCAGCAGCGGACGGACGGACTCTAATGAAAAACTGTTTTTT	CASSGRTDSNEKLFF
TRBV19	NA	TRBJ2-3	NA	TGTGCCAGTAGTATTCGAGCTAGCCTAACGTCAGATACGCAGTATTTT	CASSIRASLTSDTQYF
TRBV30	NA	TRBJ1-2	NA	TGTGCCTGGAGTGTACGTCTGAGTTATGGCTACACCTTC	CAWSVRLSYGYTF
TRBV11-1	TRBD1	TRBJ2-5	few	TGTGCCAGCAGCCTAGGGGGACAGGGGGAAGAGACCCAGTACTTC	CASSLGGQGEETQYF
TRBV28	TRBD1	TRBJ2-4	NA	TGTGCCAGCAGTTTACAGGGGGTAACCAAAAACATTCAGTACTTC	CASSLQGVTKNIQYF
TRBV4-2	NA	TRBJ1-2	NA	TGTGCCAGCAGCCAAGAAGCGTCAGGGGTCCTTGGCTACACCTTC	CASSQEASGVLGYTF
TRBV5-1	TRBD2	TRBJ2-3	NA	TGCGCCAGCAGCTTGGGGGGACTAGCGGGATTCACGGATACGCAGTATTTT	CASSLGGLAGFTDTQYF
TRBV28	NA	TRBJ2-5	few	TGTGCCAGCAGTTTCCTCGCGGAACAAGAGACCCAGTACTTC	CASSFLAEQETQYF
TRBV2	NA	TRBJ2-5	few	TGTGCCAGCAGTGATAGGGGTGAGACCCAGTACTTC	CASSDRGETQYF
TRBV29-1	NA	TRBJ2-2	once	TGCAGCGTTGCGGCGGGAATAACCACCGGGGAGCTGTTTTTT	CSVAAGITTGELFF
TRBV7-2	NA	TRBJ2-7	NA	TGTGCCAGCAGCTTAGTGCTGGGGAGTGGGTACGAGCAGTACTTC	CASSLVLGSGYEQYF
TRBV18	NA	TRBJ2-3	NA	TGTGCCAGCTCACCTGTAGCCACAGATACGCAGTATTTT	CASSPVATDTQYF
TRBV29-1	NA	TRBJ2-3	few	TGCAGCGCTCAAGGTGGGCAGGGAACAGATACGCAGTATTTT	CSAQGGQGTDTQYF
TRBV30	TRBD1	TRBJ1-4	few	TGTGCCTGGAGTGCAGGCGGGACAGTGGTTTTT	CAWSAGGTVVF
TRBV7-2	NA	TRBJ2-1	few	TGTGCCAGCAGCTTAGTCGGGTCCCGTTCCTACAATGAGCAGTTCTTC	CASSLVGSRSYNEQFF
TRBV18	NA	TRBJ2-1	NA	TGTGCCAGCTCACCGCCTGGACGGGGTACGGGGAATGAGCAGTTCTTC	CASSPPGRGTGNEQFF
TRBV19	NA	TRBJ2-1	few	TGTGCCAGTAGTAGCCTCCAACACGGGAGCTCCTACAATGAGCAGTTCTTC	CASSSLQHGSSYNEQFF
TRBV7-9	NA	TRBJ2-1	few	TGTGCCAGCAGCCTCGTTAGTAACGAGCAGTTCTTC	CASSLVSNEQFF
TRBV15	NA	TRBJ2-7	NA	TGTGCCACCAGCAGAGACCTTTCCTACGAGCAGTACTTC	CATSRDLSYEQYF